This is a list of T cell receptor beta chains from one sample in a study of OX40 agonist ivuxolimab in advanced cancers. Here immunoSEQ multiplex PCR was the method, and the copy in TCRdb shows in-frame clones only, minus some. The table records tens of thousands of clones, 75% to 90% of them present only once. The input for sequencing was CD4+ or CD8+ T cells sorted from blood, taken in a trial of the OX40 agonist ivuxolimab. These receptors came from an adult with an advanced solid tumor such as melanoma, head and neck, liver or kidney cancer. Each CDR3 is given with its conserved first and last residue. The D gene is left open where the match is weak. Expanded clones get a size class; other rows say once, few or many, or leave the size out.

v_call: TRBV5-1; j_call: TRBJ2-1; d_call: NA; clone_size: few; cdr3_aa: CASNLADNEQFF; cdr3_nt: TGCGCCAGCAACTTGGCTGACAATGAGCAGTTCTTC
v_call: TRBV15; j_call: TRBJ1-4; d_call: NA; clone_size: NA; cdr3_aa: CATSRVGATNEKLFF; cdr3_nt: TGTGCCACCAGCAGAGTTGGGGCAACTAATGAAAAACTGTTTTTT
v_call: TRBV6-1; j_call: TRBJ1-1; d_call: NA; clone_size: NA; cdr3_aa: CASSSIGTEAFF; cdr3_nt: TGTGCCAGCAGTTCCATTGGTACTGAAGCTTTCTTT
v_call: TRBV9; j_call: TRBJ2-2; d_call: TRBD1; clone_size: NA; cdr3_aa: CASSPTGGSYTGELFF; cdr3_nt: TGTGCCAGCAGCCCTACAGGGGGCTCGTACACCGGGGAGCTGTTTTTT
v_call: TRBV18; j_call: TRBJ2-7; d_call: NA; clone_size: NA; cdr3_aa: CASSPGPVQSYEQYF; cdr3_nt: TGTGCCAGCTCACCGGGGCCAGTGCAGTCCTACGAGCAGTACTTC
v_call: TRBV19; j_call: TRBJ1-2; d_call: NA; clone_size: once; cdr3_aa: CASSPDGYGYTF; cdr3_nt: TGTGCCAGTAGTCCGGACGGCTATGGCTACACCTTC
v_call: TRBV6-6; j_call: TRBJ2-7; d_call: TRBD1; clone_size: NA; cdr3_aa: CASRTGTGGYEQYF; cdr3_nt: TGTGCCAGCAGAACCGGGACAGGGGGCTACGAGCAGTACTTC
v_call: TRBV2; j_call: TRBJ1-1; d_call: NA; clone_size: NA; cdr3_aa: CASKRTENTEAFF; cdr3_nt: TGTGCCAGCAAGCGGACCGAGAACACTGAAGCTTTCTTT
v_call: TRBV14; j_call: TRBJ2-7; d_call: TRBD2; clone_size: NA; cdr3_aa: CASSQERGGSYEQYF; cdr3_nt: TGTGCCAGCAGCCAAGAGCGGGGGGGCTCCTACGAGCAGTACTTC
v_call: TRBV19; j_call: TRBJ2-1; d_call: NA; clone_size: NA; cdr3_aa: CASSIIGLSYNEQFF; cdr3_nt: TGTGCCAGTAGTATAATCGGCCTCTCCTACAATGAGCAGTTCTTC
v_call: TRBV27; j_call: TRBJ2-5; d_call: NA; clone_size: NA; cdr3_aa: CASSLLGVQETQYF; cdr3_nt: TGTGCCAGCAGTCTGTTGGGCGTACAAGAGACCCAGTACTTC
v_call: TRBV18; j_call: TRBJ2-1; d_call: NA; clone_size: once; cdr3_aa: CASSPSGIEQFF; cdr3_nt: TGTGCCAGCTCACCATCGGGGATTGAGCAGTTCTTC
v_call: TRBV2; j_call: TRBJ1-1; d_call: TRBD1; clone_size: NA; cdr3_aa: CASSRDRGSVRTEAFF; cdr3_nt: TGTGCCAGCAGTCGGGACAGGGGGTCGGTGAGAACTGAAGCTTTCTTT
v_call: TRBV6-6; j_call: TRBJ1-3; d_call: NA; clone_size: NA; cdr3_aa: CASSYSFAGNTIYF; cdr3_nt: TGTGCCAGCAGTTACTCGTTCGCGGGAAACACCATATATTTT
v_call: TRBV11-1; j_call: TRBJ2-2; d_call: NA; clone_size: NA; cdr3_aa: CASSLGRTNTGELFF; cdr3_nt: TGTGCCAGCAGCTTAGGTAGGACGAACACCGGGGAGCTGTTTTTT
v_call: TRBV6-1; j_call: TRBJ2-1; d_call: TRBD1; clone_size: NA; cdr3_aa: CASSEMLQGYEQFF; cdr3_nt: TGTGCCAGCAGTGAAATGCTACAGGGGTATGAGCAGTTCTTC
v_call: TRBV5-1; j_call: TRBJ2-7; d_call: TRBD2; clone_size: NA; cdr3_aa: CASSFGLAGRREQYF; cdr3_nt: TGCGCCAGCAGCTTCGGACTAGCGGGGCGCCGCGAGCAGTACTTC
v_call: TRBV7-9; j_call: TRBJ2-3; d_call: TRBD1; clone_size: NA; cdr3_aa: CASSPPGGPDTQYF; cdr3_nt: TGTGCCAGCAGCCCGCCAGGGGGCCCAGATACGCAGTATTTT
v_call: TRBV19; j_call: TRBJ2-5; d_call: TRBD1; clone_size: NA; cdr3_aa: CASEDRGGETQYF; cdr3_nt: TGTGCCAGTGAAGACAGGGGAGGAGAGACCCAGTACTTC
v_call: TRBV4-1; j_call: TRBJ1-2; d_call: NA; clone_size: NA; cdr3_aa: CASSVRGGGDGYTF; cdr3_nt: TGCGCCAGCAGTGTTAGGGGGGGCGGCGATGGCTACACCTTC
v_call: TRBV19; j_call: TRBJ1-5; d_call: NA; clone_size: NA; cdr3_aa: CASSSRDWGQPQHF; cdr3_nt: TGTGCCAGTAGTTCCCGGGACTGGGGTCAGCCCCAGCATTTT
v_call: TRBV6-1; j_call: TRBJ1-5; d_call: NA; clone_size: NA; cdr3_aa: CASSWAAVDQPQHF; cdr3_nt: TGTGCCAGCAGTTGGGCGGCCGTAGATCAGCCCCAGCATTTT
v_call: TRBV9; j_call: TRBJ2-7; d_call: TRBD1; clone_size: NA; cdr3_aa: CASSGGTGPTYEQYF; cdr3_nt: TGTGCCAGCAGCGGGGGGACAGGTCCTACCTACGAGCAGTACTTC
v_call: TRBV2; j_call: TRBJ1-1; d_call: TRBD1; clone_size: NA; cdr3_aa: CASSERWDRGLDAFF; cdr3_nt: TGTGCCAGCAGTGAAAGATGGGACAGGGGGCTTGACGCTTTCTTT
v_call: TRBV19; j_call: TRBJ1-1; d_call: NA; clone_size: NA; cdr3_aa: CASSMTGMSTEAFF; cdr3_nt: TGTGCCAGTAGTATGACTGGGATGAGCACTGAAGCTTTCTTT
v_call: TRBV5-1; j_call: TRBJ2-7; d_call: NA; clone_size: NA; cdr3_aa: CASSSPHREIAYEQYF; cdr3_nt: TGCGCCAGCAGCTCCCCTCACAGGGAAATAGCCTACGAGCAGTACTTC
v_call: TRBV11-2; j_call: TRBJ2-5; d_call: NA; clone_size: NA; cdr3_aa: CASSFRGDPYQETQYF; cdr3_nt: TGTGCCAGCAGCTTTCGAGGGGACCCGTACCAAGAGACCCAGTACTTC
v_call: TRBV27; j_call: TRBJ2-7; d_call: NA; clone_size: NA; cdr3_aa: CASSLGDGITYEQYF; cdr3_nt: TGTGCCAGCAGTTTAGGAGACGGGATAACCTACGAGCAGTACTTC
v_call: TRBV27; j_call: TRBJ2-1; d_call: NA; clone_size: NA; cdr3_aa: CASSRAPGRTDNEQFF; cdr3_nt: TGTGCCAGCAGTCGGGCGCCGGGAAGGACGGACAATGAGCAGTTCTTC
v_call: TRBV27; j_call: TRBJ2-7; d_call: NA; clone_size: NA; cdr3_aa: CASSLSPFYEQYF; cdr3_nt: TGTGCCAGCAGTTTGTCTCCTTTCTACGAGCAGTACTTC
v_call: TRBV19; j_call: TRBJ1-6; d_call: NA; clone_size: once; cdr3_aa: CASSFRGFNSPLHF; cdr3_nt: TGTGCCAGTAGTTTTCGGGGGTTCAATTCACCCCTCCACTTT
v_call: TRBV5-4; j_call: TRBJ2-5; d_call: TRBD2; clone_size: NA; cdr3_aa: CASSPLAGGQETQYF; cdr3_nt: TGTGCCAGCAGCCCGCTGGCGGGGGGGCAAGAGACCCAGTACTTC
v_call: TRBV21-1; j_call: TRBJ1-6; d_call: NA; clone_size: NA; cdr3_aa: CASSQGGVGSPLHF; cdr3_nt: TGTGCCAGCAGCCAAGGGGGTGTGGGGTCACCCCTCCACTTT
v_call: TRBV28; j_call: TRBJ1-6; d_call: TRBD1; clone_size: NA; cdr3_aa: CASSPGQGPYSSYNSPLHF; cdr3_nt: TGTGCCAGCAGTCCGGGACAGGGGCCATACAGCTCCTATAATTCACCCCTCCACTTT
v_call: TRBV28; j_call: TRBJ1-1; d_call: NA; clone_size: NA; cdr3_aa: CASSQGQEAFF; cdr3_nt: TGTGCCAGCAGCCAGGGTCAGGAAGCTTTCTTT
v_call: TRBV29-1; j_call: TRBJ2-1; d_call: NA; clone_size: NA; cdr3_aa: CSAPGESSYNEQFF; cdr3_nt: TGCAGCGCCCCGGGGGAGAGCTCCTACAATGAGCAGTTCTTC
v_call: TRBV19; j_call: TRBJ1-2; d_call: NA; clone_size: NA; cdr3_aa: CASSMFIRSPQGDGYTF; cdr3_nt: TGTGCCAGTAGTATGTTTATCCGGTCGCCACAAGGGGATGGCTACACCTTC